This TCR beta chain is drawn from a study of OX40 agonist ivuxolimab in advanced cancers. About the study: Participants could have had prior anti-PD-1, anti-PD-L1 or anti-CTLA-4 therapy, and approximately 40% had some.

A single count supports this clone. The CDR3 is 11 amino acids. Germline V gives CDR1 GTSNPN, CDR2 SVGIG (reference sequence). V gave up 2 bases and J gave up 14 bases, with 15 bases separating them. Repertoires were generated with immunoSEQ multiplex PCR, while TCRdb's copy carries only in-frame clones and drops some. The profile shows 60,000 to 85,000 clones, 75% to 90% of them singletons. This receptor was obtained from an adult with an advanced solid tumor such as melanoma, head and neck, liver or kidney cancer. Sequenced here: CD4+ or CD8+ T cells sorted from blood, sampled in a trial of the OX40 agonist ivuxolimab. This chain joins TRBV30 and TRBJ2-5; TRBD1 is a possible D gene (6 bases). The chain's CDR3 is CAWSTDRPAYF. Here the CDR3 DNA reads TGTGCCTGGAGTACGGACAGACCTGCATACTTC.